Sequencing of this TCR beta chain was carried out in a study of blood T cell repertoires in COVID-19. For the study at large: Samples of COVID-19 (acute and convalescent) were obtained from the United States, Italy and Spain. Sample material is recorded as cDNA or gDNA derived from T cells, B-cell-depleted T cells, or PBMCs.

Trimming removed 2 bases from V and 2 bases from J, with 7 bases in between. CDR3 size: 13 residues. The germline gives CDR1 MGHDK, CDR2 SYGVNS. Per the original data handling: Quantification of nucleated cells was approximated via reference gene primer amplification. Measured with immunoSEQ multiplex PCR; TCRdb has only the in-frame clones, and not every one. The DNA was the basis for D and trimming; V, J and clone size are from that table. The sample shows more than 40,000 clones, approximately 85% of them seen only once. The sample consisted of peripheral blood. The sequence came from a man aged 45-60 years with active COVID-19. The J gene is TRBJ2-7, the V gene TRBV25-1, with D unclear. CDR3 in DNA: TGTGCCAGCAGTGAAGGCAGTCCCTACGAGCAGTACTTC. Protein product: CASSEGSPYEQYF.